The sequence of this T cell receptor beta chain was determined in a study of shared clonotypes between healthy human individuals. Across the whole study: For every donor, three CD4 naive, three CD4 memory, two CD8 naive and one CD8 memory plates were used.

The study's findings and limits: The low donor count limited represented genetic and exposure-history diversity. Non-shared clonotypes displayed generation probabilities falling below those of clonotypes present in all four donors.

To note about this clone: The antigen is undetermined.

Libraries were prepared by immunoSEQ multiplex PCR; TCRdb keeps only in-frame clonotypes and omits some of them. Found here are 2 million to 3 million clones, 80% to 95% of them singletons; the top ten hold 0.35% to 0.45%. Only Caucasian adults living in Nashville, Tennessee made up the donor group. Sequencing was done on a sample of naive CD4+ T cells from PBMCs. Subset reported: CD45RA+ positively selected. The TCR originated in a man aged 18 to 29 in good health. Some clones in this sample may be carry-over from other donors' samples.

CDR3: CASSFGPTSGNEQFF. In DNA form, the CDR3 reads TGTGCCAGCAGCTTCGGGCCGACTAGCGGCAATGAGCAGTTCTTC. V usage is TRBV5-6 and J usage is TRBJ2-1; the match to TRBD2 covers 9 bases. With 2 bases clipped from V and 6 bases from J, the junction kept 6 bases outside the gene matches. The CDR3 is 15 amino acids. Germline V gene lookup returns CDR1 SGHDT and CDR2 YYEEEE.